This T cell receptor beta chain originates from a study of shared clonotypes between healthy human individuals. Profiled with immunoSEQ multiplex PCR; TCRdb holds only in-frame clones, not every one. The sample yields over 2 million clones, approximately 90% seen once. Of note for this clone: What it recognizes is unknown.

General study results and limits: For naive CD4 cells, approximately 5% of clonotypes were shared across a few donors. Generally, estimated richness proved larger in naive subsets than it did in memory subsets.

V was pared by 0 bases and J by 3 bases, with 15 bases between. The CDR3 is 16 amino acids. Germline V gene data show CDR1 as SGDLS and CDR2 as YYNGEE. Donors, healthy HIV-negative adults, lacked recent acute infections or vaccinations. The clonotype originates from a man aged 18 to 30 in good health. Some clones in this sample may be carry-over from other donors' samples. The rearrangement links TRBV9 to TRBJ1-1; D is perhaps TRBD1 (5 bases). Sequencing was performed on naive CD4+ T cells from PBMCs. Sample subset: CD45RA+ positively selected. This CDR3 reads CASSVGPWEGDTEAFF. DNA of the CDR3: TGTGCCAGCAGCGTAGGACCCTGGGAAGGGGACACTGAAGCTTTCTTT.